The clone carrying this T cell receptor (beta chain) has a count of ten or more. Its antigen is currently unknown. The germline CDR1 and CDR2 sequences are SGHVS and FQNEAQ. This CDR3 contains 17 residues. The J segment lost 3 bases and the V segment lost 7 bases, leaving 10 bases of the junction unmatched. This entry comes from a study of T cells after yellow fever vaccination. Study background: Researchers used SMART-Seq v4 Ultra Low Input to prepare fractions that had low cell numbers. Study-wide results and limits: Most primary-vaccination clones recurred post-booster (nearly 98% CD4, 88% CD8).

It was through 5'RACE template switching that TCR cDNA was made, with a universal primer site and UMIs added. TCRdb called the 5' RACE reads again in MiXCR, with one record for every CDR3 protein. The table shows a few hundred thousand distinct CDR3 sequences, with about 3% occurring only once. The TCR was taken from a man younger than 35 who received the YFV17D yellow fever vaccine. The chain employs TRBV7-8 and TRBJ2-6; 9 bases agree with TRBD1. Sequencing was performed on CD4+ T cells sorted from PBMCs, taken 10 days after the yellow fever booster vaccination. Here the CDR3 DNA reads TGTGCCAGCATCCGGGACAGGGTCTTCGGTGGGGCCAACGTCCTGACTTTC. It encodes CASIRDRVFGGANVLTF.